This TCR beta chain was found in a study of blood T cell repertoires in COVID-19. Study summary: From the United States, Italy and Spain came samples of acute and convalescent COVID-19. Sample material is recorded as cDNA or gDNA derived from T cells, B-cell-depleted T cells, or PBMCs.

Per the germline V gene, CDR1 is LNHDA and CDR2 is SQIVND (reference sequence). Trimming pared 5 bases from V and 3 bases from J, leaving 8 bases between. CDR3 length: 14 residues. In the authors' methods: Estimation of nucleated cell counts relied on the amplification of reference gene primers. Sequenced by immunoSEQ multiplex PCR; TCRdb stores in-frame clones only, minus some. V and J calls and clone size are copied from that table; D and trimming were computed from the DNA. The sample lists 55,000 to 75,000 clones, approximately 85% seen once, with roughly 3.2% in the top ten. The sequencing input was peripheral blood. The chain links TRBV19 to TRBJ1-6, with a possible D match to TRBD1 (6 bases). The source is a man over 45 with active COVID-19. CDR3 bases: TGTGCCAGTAGTGGACAGTACTATAATTCACCCCTCCACTTT. It is translated as CASSGQYYNSPLHF.